The 28 T cell receptor beta chains reported below all come from one sample, sequenced in a study of shared clonotypes between healthy human individuals. Naivety among CD8 cells was defined by CD45RO negativity and positive CCR7 selection, thereby excluding terminally differentiated effector memory CD45RA+ cells. Clones were sequenced by immunoSEQ multiplex PCR, and TCRdb holds only the in-frame ones, with some missing. The data show 700,000 to 950,000 clones, around 96% seen once. The sequenced sample was naive CD8+ T cells sorted from blood. The origin of the receptors is a man younger than 45 in good health.

The chain is built from TRBV7-9 and TRBJ2-7; D call uncertain. With 2 bases removed from V and 6 bases from J, the gap between germline ends came to 11 bases. CDR3 length: 13 amino acids. Germline CDR1 reads SEHNR; CDR2 reads FQNEAQ (reference sequence). The CDR3 is CASSLTEGTEQYF. The CDR3 DNA is TGTGCCAGCAGCTTAACCGAAGGTACCGAGCAGTACTTC.

The rearrangement links TRBV9 to TRBJ1-5; maybe TRBD1 (5 bases). The germline V gene has CDR1 SGDLS and CDR2 YYNGEE. The CDR3 is made up of 14 amino acids. Trimming cost V 4 bases and J 4 bases, with 12 bases left between them. The chain's CDR3 is CASSLSGINQPQHF. CDR3 sequence (DNA): TGTGCCAGCAGCCTTTCAGGGATAAATCAGCCCCAGCATTTT.

The chain couples TRBV11-2 to TRBJ2-3; 8 bases align to TRBD1. CDR3 length equals 14 residues. The germline gives CDR1 SGHAT, CDR2 FQNNGV. Trimming at V came to 8 bases and at J to 6 bases, leaving 10 bases not matched to a gene. The CDR3 sequence is CASLRTGGKDTQYF. CDR3 sequence (DNA): TGTGCCAGCCTTCGAACAGGGGGAAAGGATACGCAGTATTTT.

This sequence joins TRBV6-1 and TRBJ2-7, with TRBD2 as a possible D gene (6 bases). Germline V gene data show CDR1 as MNHNS and CDR2 as SASEGT. V was trimmed by 2 bases and J by 3 bases, leaving 11 bases between them. The CDR3 is made up of 14 amino acids. The CDR3 reads CASSEWRDHYEQYF. The CDR3 nucleotides read TGTGCCAGCAGTGAATGGAGGGACCACTACGAGCAGTACTTC.

The V gene is TRBV29-1, the J gene TRBJ1-1, with D possibly being TRBD1 (5 bases). Trimming removed 6 bases at V and 10 bases at J, with 15 bases between. Germline CDR1 and CDR2: SQVTM and ANQGSEA. The length of the CDR3 is 11 residues. CDR3 sequence reads: CSVETVNGAFF. In nucleotides, the CDR3 is TGCAGCGTCGAGACAGTAAACGGAGCTTTCTTT.

This chain joins TRBV2 and TRBJ2-5, with D unclear. The CDR3 is 12 residues long. V was pared by 10 bases and J by 2 bases, with 11 bases between. The V gene's germline CDR1 is SNHLY and CDR2 FYNNEI. The CDR3 DNA is TGTGCCATAGTGATCCGTCAAGAGACCCAGTACTTC. Amino acid sequence: CAIVIRQETQYF.

J is TRBJ2-3 and V is TRBV7-3; 8 positions match TRBD1. The CDR3 has 16 amino acids. Germline CDR1 and CDR2: SGHTA and FQGTGA. With 4 bases clipped from V and 4 bases from J, the junction kept 10 bases outside the gene matches. CDR3 DNA sequence: TGTGCCAGCAGCTCTGACAGGGGAGGATTGGCAGATACGCAGTATTTT. This translates into CASSSDRGGLADTQYF.

The V call is TRBV10-3, the J call TRBJ1-2; a weak D match, TRBD1 (6 bases). The CDR3 sequence is 11 residues long. The germline CDR1 and CDR2 sequences are ENHRY and SYGVKD. The V end was cut by 10 bases, the J end by 5 bases, with 11 bases between. CDR3 amino acids: CATRGAYGYTF. Written as DNA, the CDR3 is TGTGCCACCCGGGGGGCATATGGCTACACCTTC.

This sequence joins TRBV27 and TRBJ2-7; D ambiguous. The germline V gene encodes CDR1 MNHEY and CDR2 SMNVEV (reference sequence). This CDR3 is 15 amino acids long. The V gene lost 4 bases and the J gene lost 2 bases, with 15 bases spanning the gap. The CDR3 protein is CASSYDGSLAYEQYF. The DNA of the CDR3 is TGTGCCAGCAGTTACGATGGGTCCCTGGCCTACGAGCAGTACTTC.

Regarding this clone: The same CDR3 also results from other DNA sequences found in this sample. DNA of the CDR3: TGTGCCAGCAGCCCGGACACCTCCTACGAGCAGTACTTC. This codes for CASSPDTSYEQYF. V and J are TRBV7-9 and TRBJ2-7; possible D gene TRBD1, 5 bases. CDR1 and CDR2 (germline): SEHNR, FQNEAQ (reference sequence). This CDR3 has 13 residues. V gave up 5 bases and J gave up 0 bases, with 8 bases separating them.

The chain employs TRBV5-1 and TRBJ2-1, with 9 bases matching TRBD1. This CDR3 comprises 16 residues. Germline V lookup: CDR1 SGHRS, CDR2 YFSETQ. The ends lost 3 bases at V and 7 bases at J; junction bases unmatched: 11. CDR3 sequence: CASSSTGGVFINEQFF. CDR3 DNA: TGCGCCAGCAGCTCGACAGGGGGGGTATTTATTAATGAGCAGTTCTTC. Complete variable domain (other parts from reference TRBV5-1 and TRBJ2-1): KAGVTQTPRYLIKTRGQQVTLSCSPISGHRSVSWYQQTPGQGLQFLFEYFSETQRNKGNFPGRFSGRQFSNSRSEMNVSTLELGDSALYLCASSSTGGVFINEQFFGPGTRLTVL.

The chain carries TRBV7-9 and TRBJ2-1; TRBD1 matches at 9 bases. CDR1 is SEHNR, CDR2 FQNEAQ, per germline (reference sequence). The V and J ends lost 5 bases and 5 bases, in that order; junction bases with no gene match: 7. The CDR3 is 15 amino acids. The CDR3 is CASSPGTGLDNEQFF. The CDR3 region has the DNA TGTGCCAGCAGCCCTGGGACAGGGCTGGACAATGAGCAGTTCTTC.

In its sample, this clone was seen once. The J gene is TRBJ2-7, the V gene TRBV4-1; TRBD1 matches 7 bases. Germline CDR1 is MGHRA and CDR2 is YSYEKL. Trimming took 5 bases from V and 0 from J; bases not matched to a gene: 4. The CDR3 consists of 14 residues. CDR3 coding DNA: TGCGCCAGCAGCTACCGGGACAGCTCCTACGAGCAGTACTTC. Encoded protein: CASSYRDSSYEQYF.

This chain links TRBV7-9 with TRBJ2-7, with D hard to call. CDR3 size: 14 residues. The germline V gene encodes CDR1 SEHNR and CDR2 FQNEAQ (reference sequence). Trimming removed 5 bases at V and 2 bases at J, with 13 bases between. The CDR3 DNA is TGTGCCAGCAGCACCCCCGAGCTTCCCTACGAGCAGTACTTC. Translating it yields CASSTPELPYEQYF.

The V gene is TRBV4-1, the J gene TRBJ2-7, with 12 bases matching TRBD1. This CDR3 is built from 16 residues. The germline CDR1 and CDR2 sequences are MGHRA and YSYEKL. V gave up 5 bases and J gave up 6 bases; unmatched junction bases: 11. CDR3 sequence: CASSKHSGQGASEQYF. The CDR3 nucleotides are TGCGCCAGCAGCAAACACTCGGGACAGGGGGCGAGCGAGCAGTACTTC.

This chain links TRBV7-9 with TRBJ1-2, with a possible D match to TRBD1 (6 bases). V gave up 4 bases and J gave up 8 bases, with 17 bases separating them. The V gene's germline CDR1 is SEHNR and CDR2 FQNEAQ (reference sequence). This CDR3 has 14 amino acids. CDR3 DNA sequence: TGTGCCAGCAGCTCCGCGGCGGGGGCGTGGGGCTACACCTTC. Translated: CASSSAAGAWGYTF.

V usage is TRBV19 and J usage is TRBJ1-5, with D unclear. Between the trimmed V and J ends, which lost 5 bases and 0 bases, there was a span of 11 bases. Germline V CDR1 and CDR2: LNHDA, SQIVND (reference sequence). The CDR3 has 15 amino acids. This chain's CDR3 is CASSYLGVSNQPQHF. DNA of the CDR3: TGTGCCAGTAGTTATTTGGGAGTTAGCAATCAGCCCCAGCATTTT.

This clone was picked up one time. The chain employs TRBV7-2 and TRBJ2-7; 7 positions match TRBD1. J was trimmed by 1 base and V by 4 bases; bases with no gene match: 13. Germline V gene data show CDR1 as SGHTA and CDR2 as FQGNSA. The CDR3 runs 17 residues. CDR3 in DNA: TGTGCCAGCAGCTCCAGACCACCCGGGACAGTGTCCTACGAGCAGTACTTC. Translation gives CASSSRPPGTVSYEQYF. Complete variable domain (other parts from reference TRBV7-2 and TRBJ2-7): GAGVSQSPSNKVTEKGKDVELRCDPISGHTALYWYRQSLGQGLEFLIYFQGNSAPDKSGLPSDRFSAERTGGSVSTLTIQRTQQEDSAVYLCASSSRPPGTVSYEQYFGPGTRLTVT.

The chain couples TRBV11-2 to TRBJ2-3; 9 positions agree with TRBD1. CDR3 size: 16 residues. Germline loops: CDR1 SGHAT, CDR2 FQNNGV. V lost 4 bases and J lost 2; bases outside the gene matches: 7. The CDR3 is CASSSETGGNTDTQYF. The CDR3 DNA is TGTGCCAGCAGCTCAGAGACAGGGGGAAACACAGATACGCAGTATTTT.

This clone showed up just a few times. J is TRBJ2-7 and V is TRBV19; D ambiguous. Germline lookup yields CDR1 LNHDA and CDR2 SQIVND (reference sequence). The CDR3 covers 13 residues. Trimming took 5 bases from V and 3 from J, leaving 11 bases between them. The chain's CDR3 is CASSVRQNYEQYF. The CDR3 DNA follows: TGTGCCAGTAGTGTCCGACAAAACTACGAGCAGTACTTC.

The genes are TRBV10-3 and TRBJ2-6, with D possibly matching TRBD1 (6 bases). The CDR3 spans 16 residues. The germline V gene has CDR1 ENHRY and CDR2 SYGVKD. The V and J ends lost 4 bases and 0 bases respectively, with 10 bases between them. The CDR3 nucleotides are TGTGCCATCAGTGGGGACACCAACTCTGGGGCCAACGTCCTGACTTTC. Its translation is CAISGDTNSGANVLTF.

The genes are TRBV4-1 and TRBJ2-1; TRBD1 matches 7 bases. CDR1 and CDR2 (germline): MGHRA, YSYEKL. This CDR3 has 19 residues. The V and J ends lost 1 base and 0 bases, in that order; junction bases with no gene match: 12. CDR3 in amino acids: CASSQVFRGGGSSYNEQFF. The DNA of the CDR3 is TGCGCCAGCAGCCAAGTCTTTAGAGGGGGCGGCAGCTCCTACAATGAGCAGTTCTTC.

Comment on this clone: The sample holds other DNA sequences that translate to the same CDR3. This chain connects TRBV5-1 to TRBJ2-3; 8 positions agree with TRBD2. This CDR3 contains 14 residues. Germline assignment: CDR1 SGHRS and CDR2 YFSETQ. V trimming: 5 bases; J trimming: 6 bases; junction bases outside the gene matches: 8. In DNA, the CDR3 is TGCGCCAGCAGGGGAGCGGGAGTAGGGGATACGCAGTATTTT. It yields the protein CASRGAGVGDTQYF.

The rearrangement links TRBV11-2 to TRBJ2-5; perhaps TRBD1 as D (5 bases). Germline CDR1 SGHAT, CDR2 FQNNGV. V lost 4 bases and J 5 bases, leaving 20 bases between the germline ends. This CDR3 contains 16 residues. The CDR3 bases are TGTGCCAGCAGCTCCTCCTACAGGACCCCCCGGGAGACCCAGTACTTC. Translating it yields CASSSSYRTPRETQYF.

The J gene is TRBJ2-7, the V gene TRBV27; 10 bases are shared with TRBD1. Germline trimming cut 8 bases from V and 4 bases from J; bases unmatched to any gene: 8. The V gene's germline CDR1 is MNHEY and CDR2 SMNVEV (reference sequence). The CDR3 runs to 14 residues. In nucleotides, the CDR3 is TGTGCCAGCGAAACCCGGGACAGGGGTTACGAGCAGTACTTC. Translation: CASETRDRGYEQYF.

The chain combines TRBV6-6 with TRBJ2-7, with 7 bases matching TRBD2. Looked up from germline, CDR1 is MNHNY and CDR2 is SVGAGI (reference sequence). V dropped 8 bases and J dropped 4; count of bases not matched to a gene: 2. The CDR3 loop spans 11 amino acids. CDR3 protein: CASGSGYEQYF. CDR3 coding DNA: TGTGCCAGCGGTAGCGGGTACGAGCAGTACTTC.

The V call is TRBV27, the J call TRBJ1-5, with 7 bases fitting TRBD1. The CDR3 has 14 amino acids. CDR1 is MNHEY, CDR2 SMNVEV, per germline (reference sequence). V lost 6 bases, J lost 3 bases, and 5 bases stayed unmatched. The CDR3 DNA reads TGTGCCAGCAGCCCGACAGGGAACAATCAGCCCCAGCATTTT. This codes for CASSPTGNNQPQHF.

This chain uses TRBV6-1 with TRBJ2-1; 7 nucleotides line up with TRBD2. Germline CDR1 MNHNS, CDR2 SASEGT. The CDR3 loop spans 15 amino acids. V was pared by 3 bases and J by 4 bases, with 6 bases of the junction left unmatched. The chain's CDR3 is CASSDTASGYNEQFF. DNA for the CDR3: TGTGCCAGCAGTGATACGGCTAGCGGTTACAATGAGCAGTTCTTC.